The next 23 T cell receptor beta chains were all read from a single sample in a study of CD8 T cells in ankylosing spondylitis. TCRdb reanalysed the 5' RACE reads using MiXCR and keeps one entry per CDR3 protein. The sample holds 250,000 to 300,000 distinct CDR3 sequences, 15% to 25% seen once. Sequenced material: blood, either unsorted or a sorted T cell fraction (not recorded which). The receptor set was obtained from a male donor with ankylosing spondylitis or in good health (not recorded which).

This clonotype occurred a few times. This chain links TRBV12-3 or TRBV12-4 with TRBJ2-5, with D maybe TRBD2 (5 bases). V dropped 5 bases and J dropped 7 bases, with 17 bases sitting between them. This CDR3 comprises 14 residues. CDR3 nucleotides: TGTGCCAGCAGTCCGCGGACTCCTTCCGGGACCCAGTACTTC. This translates into CASSPRTPSGTQYF.

V is TRBV5-1 and J is TRBJ1-2; D call uncertain. Trimming took 1 base from V and 6 from J, leaving 10 bases between them. Germline V gene data show CDR1 as SGHRS and CDR2 as YFSETQ. This CDR3 has 13 amino acids. The CDR3 protein is CASSLSRADGYTF. The CDR3, as DNA: TGCGCCAGCAGCTTGAGCCGGGCCGATGGCTACACCTTC.

This clonotype was counted only a few times. This chain links TRBV24-1 with TRBJ2-1; possibly TRBD2 for D (5 bases). This CDR3 contains 15 residues. Germline CDR1 and CDR2: KGHDR and SFDVKD. Trimming cost V 7 bases and J 4 bases, with 16 bases left between them. The CDR3 protein is CATSSKVTRYNEQFF. The CDR3 bases are TGTGCCACCAGCAGTAAAGTCACTAGGTACAATGAGCAGTTCTTC.

The CDR3 coding sequence is TGCGCCAGCAGCTTGGCCAGCGGGGGGGACACAGATACGCAGTATTTT. Its protein product is CASSLASGGDTDTQYF. The chain employs TRBV5-1 and TRBJ2-3, with 10 bases that match TRBD2. Germline values: CDR1 SGHRS, CDR2 YFSETQ. J gave up 2 bases and V 0 bases, and 3 bases lay outside the gene matches. This CDR3 region has 16 residues.

This clonotype was seen more than once but under ten times. The chain uses TRBV4-1 and TRBJ2-1, with TRBD2 identical over 8 bases. CDR1 is MGHRA and CDR2 is YSYEKL in the germline V gene. V shed 1 base and J 5 bases; nucleotides not matched to a gene: 10. The CDR3 totals 17 residues. The chain's CDR3 is CASSQGVIAGSNNEQFF. The CDR3 DNA reads TGCGCCAGCAGCCAAGGGGTAATAGCGGGGTCCAACAATGAGCAGTTCTTC.

V is TRBV5-1 and J is TRBJ1-1; a weak D match, TRBD1 (6 bases). V lost 0 bases, J lost 1 base, and 19 bases lay in between. The CDR3 loop spans 18 amino acids. The germline gives CDR1 SGHRS, CDR2 YFSETQ. CDR3 DNA: TGCGCCAGCAGCTTGGATCCCAAGTTACAGGGCCCGAACACTGAAGCTTTCTTT. It is translated as CASSLDPKLQGPNTEAFF.

This rearrangement joins TRBV7-6 to TRBJ2-3, with TRBD2 matching over 8 bases. The V segment lost 0 bases and the J segment 6 bases; nucleotides outside the gene matches: 2. Germline V lookup: CDR1 SGHVS, CDR2 FNYEAQ. This CDR3 has 14 residues. The CDR3 DNA is TGTGCCAGCAGCTTAGCCCAGCGGGGGGATACGCAGTATTTT. It encodes CASSLAQRGDTQYF.

The chain links TRBV5-5 to TRBJ2-2; 9 bases agree with TRBD1. V was clipped by 4 bases and J by 4 bases; unmatched bases: 8. The CDR3 has 16 residues. Germline V gene data show CDR1 as SGHKS and CDR2 as YYEKEE (reference sequence). CDR3 sequence: CASSRRTGDRTGELFF. The CDR3 DNA reads as TGTGCCAGCAGCAGACGGACAGGGGATCGCACCGGGGAGCTGTTTTTT.

CDR3 protein: CASSVTPGTSFSNEQFF. The CDR3 nucleotides read TGTGCCAGCAGCGTCACCCCCGGGACTAGTTTTTCGAATGAGCAGTTCTTC. This chain connects TRBV9 to TRBJ2-1, with 8 nucleotides matching TRBD2. The CDR3 is made up of 17 amino acids. Trimming cost V 2 bases and J 7 bases; bases outside gene matches: 14. Germline V gene lookup returns CDR1 SGDLS and CDR2 YYNGEE.

The genes are TRBV7-6 and TRBJ1-1, with D tentatively TRBD1 (6 bases). Germline CDR1 SGHVS, CDR2 FNYEAQ. The V and J ends lost 5 bases and 5 bases respectively, with 21 bases between them. This CDR3 spans 16 amino acids. The CDR3 DNA follows: TGTGCCAGCAGCCCAGGCGGGGGCGGCGGACATACTGAAGCTTTCTTT. This sequence encodes CASSPGGGGGHTEAFF.

This clonotype was counted only a few times. The rearrangement links TRBV5-1 to TRBJ2-1, with TRBD2 matching over 9 bases. CDR3 length: 17 amino acids. Trimming at V came to 1 base and at J to 6 bases, leaving 11 bases not matched to a gene. Germline V CDR1 and CDR2: SGHRS, YFSETQ. CDR3 sequence reads: CASSLITAGGGFNEQFF. In DNA form, the CDR3 reads TGCGCCAGCAGCTTGATTACGGCGGGAGGGGGGTTCAATGAGCAGTTCTTC. Drawing the rest from reference TRBV5-1 and TRBJ2-1, the complete variable domain is KAGVTQTPRYLIKTRGQQVTLSCSPISGHRSVSWYQQTPGQGLQFLFEYFSETQRNKGNFPGRFSGRQFSNSRSEMNVSTLELGDSALYLCASSLITAGGGFNEQFFGPGTRLTVL.

This clonotype has a handful of counts. The rearrangement uses TRBV28 and TRBJ2-2; 11 bases agree with TRBD1. V shed 6 bases, J shed 4 bases, and the junction held 4 bases outside the gene matches. In germline, CDR1 is MDHEN, CDR2 SYDVKM. The CDR3 runs 15 residues. DNA of the CDR3: TGTGCCAGCAGAGGGACAGGGGGTTTCACCGGGGAGCTGTTTTTT. Protein: CASRGTGGFTGELFF.

The rearrangement uses TRBV5-1 and TRBJ2-2; D might be TRBD1 or TRBD2, each matching 5 bases. Germline CDR1 is SGHRS and CDR2 is YFSETQ. Trimming took 1 base from V and 5 from J, leaving 21 bases between them. The CDR3 length is 18 residues. The CDR3 loop reads CASSLTPSWGGRTGELFF. The CDR3 DNA follows: TGCGCCAGCAGCTTGACGCCTAGTTGGGGCGGGCGAACCGGGGAGCTGTTTTTT.

This rearrangement joins TRBV24-1 to TRBJ2-7; 8 bases line up with TRBD2. This CDR3 has 14 amino acids. V shed 5 bases, J shed 1 base, and the junction held 3 bases outside the gene matches. Germline V CDR1 and CDR2: KGHDR, SFDVKD. CDR3 amino acids: CATSGLAGSYEQYV. The CDR3, as DNA: TGTGCCACCAGTGGGCTAGCGGGTTCCTACGAGCAGTACGTC.

The sample holds a few counts of this clonotype. The rearrangement links TRBV12-3 or TRBV12-4 to TRBJ1-5; unclear D gene. The V end lost 6 bases, the J end lost 0 bases, and 12 bases lay between the germline ends. The CDR3 runs 15 residues. The CDR3 here is CASSPPPVSNQPQHF. CDR3 DNA: TGTGCCAGCAGCCCTCCTCCGGTTAGCAATCAGCCCCAGCATTTT.

This chain joins TRBV29-1 and TRBJ2-3; D remains unclear. V lost 6 bases and J lost 2, with 6 bases in between. The CDR3 loop spans 11 amino acids. Germline V gives CDR1 SQVTM, CDR2 ANQGSEA. The CDR3 reads CSVLHTDTQYF. The CDR3 DNA sequence: TGCAGCGTCTTACACACAGATACGCAGTATTTT.

With regard to this clonotype: A read error may account for a junction end that differs from germline. The chain recombines TRBV5-1 with TRBJ2-2; D ambiguous. The germline V gene has CDR1 SGHRS and CDR2 YFSETQ. This CDR3 has 14 amino acids. In DNA, the CDR3 is TGCGCCAGCAGCGTTCAGGCGAGCACCGAGGAGCTGTTTTTT. Encoded protein: CASSVQASTEELFF.

The V gene is TRBV5-5, the J gene TRBJ2-2, with 9 bases fitting TRBD1. The ends lost 2 bases at V and 4 bases at J; junction bases unmatched: 6. Per germline, CDR1 SGHKS and CDR2 YYEKEE (reference sequence). The CDR3 consists of 16 residues. CDR3 nucleotides: TGTGCCAGCAGCTTCACAGGGGGCGCGGGCACCGGGGAGCTGTTTTTT. Residues: CASSFTGGAGTGELFF. The complete variable domain, with remaining parts taken from reference TRBV5-5 and TRBJ2-2, reads DAGVTQSPTHLIKTRGQQVTLRCSPISGHKSVSWYQQVLGQGPQFIFQYYEKEERGRGNFPDRFSARQFPNYSSELNVNALLLGDSALYLCASSFTGGAGTGELFFGEGSRLTVL.

The rearrangement joins TRBV27 to TRBJ1-1; 9 bases agree with TRBD1. CDR3 length: 15 residues. Germline CDR1 and CDR2: MNHEY and SMNVEV (reference sequence). Trimming cost V 3 bases and J 10 bases; bases outside gene matches: 12. DNA of the CDR3: TGTGCCAGCAGTTTCGGACCGGACAGGGGAAACAGAGCTTTCTTT. Protein: CASSFGPDRGNRAFF.

The chain links TRBV11-2 to TRBJ2-7, with 7 nucleotides matching TRBD2. The germline CDR1 and CDR2 sequences are SGHAT and FQNNGV. This CDR3 region has 15 residues. V shed 0 bases, J shed 12 bases, and the junction held 14 bases outside the gene matches. Here the CDR3 reads CASSLDRASGTLAYV. For the CDR3, the DNA is TGTGCCAGCAGCTTAGATAGGGCTAGCGGTACGTTGGCGTACGTC.

In this sample, this clonotype turned up a few times. This chain connects TRBV9 to TRBJ2-6; D might be TRBD1 (6 bases). Trimming stripped 0 bases from V and 0 bases from J, with 10 bases between. The CDR3 totals 17 residues. Germline V CDR1 and CDR2: SGDLS, YYNGEE. The CDR3 coding sequence is TGTGCCAGCAGCGTAGTAGGGGGAAGCTCTGGGGCCAACGTCCTGACTTTC. Amino acid sequence: CASSVVGGSSGANVLTF.

In its sample, this clonotype was seen a few times. The chain employs TRBV28 and TRBJ1-6, with D unresolved. CDR1 and CDR2 from the germline V gene are MDHEN and SYDVKM. Trimming removed 6 bases at V and 3 bases at J, with 12 bases between. This CDR3 is 15 amino acids long. The CDR3 sequence is CASSFDGYYNSPLHF. CDR3 DNA: TGTGCCAGCAGCTTCGACGGTTACTATAATTCACCCCTCCACTTT.

As regards this clonotype: The junction does not match germline at one end; this may be a read error. This chain joins TRBV5-1 and TRBJ1-2; a possible D gene is TRBD1 (5 bases). This CDR3 region has 14 residues. CDR1 is SGHRS, CDR2 YFSETQ, per germline. CDR3 DNA sequence: TGCGCCAACAGCTTCTCGGACACTAACTATGGCTACACCTTC. Protein product: CANSFSDTNYGYTF.